The 8 T cell receptor beta chains reported below all come from one sample, sequenced in a study of T-cell memory formation after mild COVID-19. TCRdb independently ran MiXCR on the 5' RACE reads; one entry per CDR3 protein. The table lists some 300,000 distinct CDR3 sequences, under 25% of them singletons. The specimen was PBMCs or a T cell subset sorted from them (not recorded which). The source is a man in his late teens or twenties who had mild COVID-19 (a few samples of this study predate the infection). Cell type and time point are not known.

This chain joins TRBV24-1 and TRBJ2-5; TRBD1 is a possible D gene (6 bases). V was cut by 3 bases and J by 3 bases, with 13 bases left in between. CDR1 and CDR2 (germline): KGHDR, SFDVKD. The CDR3 loop spans 15 amino acids. The CDR3 loop is CATSDPGTRKETQYF. CDR3 bases: TGTGCCACCAGTGATCCCGGGACACGAAAAGAGACCCAGTACTTC.

The V call is TRBV6-5, the J call TRBJ1-5; no clear D gene. The CDR3 has 15 amino acids. Germline V gene lookup returns CDR1 MNHEY and CDR2 SVGAGI. V dropped 6 bases and J dropped 5 bases, with 17 bases sitting between them. In nucleotides, the CDR3 is TGTGCCAGCAGCCCTCTGGGAGGGAGTGATCAGCCCCAGCATTTT. Its translation: CASSPLGGSDQPQHF.

This clonotype was seen more than once but under ten times. The J gene is TRBJ1-1, the V gene TRBV3-1; D unresolved. Trimming stripped 6 bases from V and 1 base from J, with 15 bases between. From germline, CDR1 is LGHDT and CDR2 YNNKEL (reference sequence). The CDR3 sequence is 15 residues long. The CDR3 DNA follows: TGTGCCAGCAGAAAAGACGTTCTTCAGAACACTGAAGCTTTCTTT. This sequence encodes CASRKDVLQNTEAFF.

This clonotype turned up a few times. The V and J genes are TRBV7-6 and TRBJ2-5; 12 bases are a match to TRBD2. V was pared by 4 bases and J by 7 bases, with 10 bases of the junction left unmatched. In germline, CDR1 is SGHVS, CDR2 FNYEAQ. This CDR3 region has 16 residues. In nucleotides, the CDR3 is TGTGCCAGCAGCTATTCCCTAGCGGGGGGGCAGGGGACCCAGTACTTC. Its translation: CASSYSLAGGQGTQYF.

The table lists this clonotype with a few counts. The chain joins TRBV12-3 or TRBV12-4 to TRBJ2-3; TRBD1 aligns across 7 bases. The CDR3 is 14 amino acids. J lost 2 bases, V lost 3 bases, and 2 bases had no gene match. CDR3 sequence: CASSFGTATDTQYF. The DNA for the CDR3 is TGTGCCAGCAGTTTCGGGACAGCCACAGATACGCAGTATTTT.

The V gene is TRBV3-1, the J gene TRBJ1-4; possible D gene TRBD1, 5 bases. This CDR3 comprises 13 residues. V lost 9 bases and J lost 4, with 12 bases in between. The germline CDR1 and CDR2 sequences are LGHDT and YNNKEL (reference sequence). DNA for the CDR3: TGTGCCAGTTCAGGGCATCGTAATGAAAAACTGTTTTTT. Its protein product is CASSGHRNEKLFF.

This clonotype was counted a few times. This rearrangement joins TRBV12-3 or TRBV12-4 to TRBJ2-3; D unresolved. V was cut by 5 bases and J by 3 bases, with 15 bases left in between. The CDR3 has 15 residues. The CDR3 protein is CASSPRAELTDTQYF. The CDR3, as DNA: TGTGCCAGCAGTCCTCGGGCGGAACTGACAGATACGCAGTATTTT.

V usage is TRBV10-3 and J usage is TRBJ1-1, with D uncertain. Trimming removed 0 bases from V and 4 bases from J, with 6 bases in between. This CDR3 has 13 residues. Germline assignment: CDR1 ENHRY and CDR2 SYGVKD. The CDR3 loop reads CAISESLGTEAFF. CDR3 coding DNA: TGTGCCATCAGTGAGTCTTTGGGCACTGAAGCTTTCTTT.